Below, 7 T cell receptor beta chains from the same sample are listed, as sequenced in a study of blood T cell repertoires in COVID-19. Clones were sequenced by immunoSEQ multiplex PCR, and TCRdb holds only the in-frame ones, with some missing. In the table there are 150,000 or so clones, 84% of which are singletons. What was sequenced was peripheral blood. The origin of the receptors is a man between 18 and 29 years old with active or convalescent COVID-19.

The chain links TRBV18 to TRBJ1-1; 8 bases agree with TRBD1. The CDR3 runs to 14 residues. The germline V gene has CDR1 KGHSH and CDR2 LQKENI. V lost 3 bases to trimming and J lost 0 bases; unmatched junction nucleotides: 0. This CDR3 reads CASSPGQVNTEAFF. DNA for the CDR3: TGTGCCAGCTCACCGGGACAGGTGAACACTGAAGCTTTCTTT.

The CDR3 nucleotides read TGTGCCAGCTTTAACAGGGGGTTGAACACTGAAGCTTTCTTT. It is translated as CASFNRGLNTEAFF. V is TRBV27 and J is TRBJ1-1; 8 bases align to TRBD1. The CDR3 extends over 14 amino acids. V gave up 8 bases and J gave up 0 bases; unmatched junction bases: 5. The germline gives CDR1 MNHEY, CDR2 SMNVEV (reference sequence).

The chain has TRBV7-2 and TRBJ2-1; TRBD2 matches 8 bases. The V and J ends lost 2 bases and 4 bases, in that order; junction bases with no gene match: 1. Germline V gene sequence: CDR1 SGHTA, CDR2 FQGNSA. The CDR3 has 14 amino acids. The CDR3 spells CASSLQREYNEQFF. CDR3 bases: TGTGCCAGCAGCTTACAGCGGGAGTACAATGAGCAGTTCTTC.

The chain recombines TRBV5-1 with TRBJ2-6; 9 positions match TRBD1. V trimming: 4 bases; J trimming: 1 base; junction bases outside the gene matches: 9. CDR3 length: 18 amino acids. Germline CDR1 reads SGHRS; CDR2 reads YFSETQ. CDR3: CASSRTGVSQSGANVLTF. CDR3 sequence (DNA): TGCGCCAGCAGCCGGACAGGGGTCTCCCAATCTGGGGCCAACGTCCTGACTTTC.

The gene calls are TRBV6-5 and TRBJ1-4, with 7 bases that match TRBD1. Trimming removed 6 bases from V and 6 bases from J; junction bases left unmatched: 10. The CDR3 extends over 15 amino acids. Germline V gene lookup returns CDR1 MNHEY and CDR2 SVGAGI. The CDR3 is CASSGRGGEDEKLFF. In nucleotides, the CDR3 is TGTGCCAGCAGCGGCCGAGGGGGCGAGGATGAAAAACTGTTTTTT.

The chain uses TRBV2 and TRBJ2-1; no firm D call. CDR1 and CDR2 from the germline V gene are SNHLY and FYNNEI. The ends were cut back, 4 bases at V and 8 bases at J, with 9 bases in the middle. The CDR3 sequence is 12 residues long. CDR3: CASSAGQHEQFF. The CDR3 coding sequence is TGTGCCAGCAGTGCAGGCCAGCATGAGCAGTTCTTC.

The chain employs TRBV29-1 and TRBJ2-1; 9 bases agree with TRBD2. CDR1 SQVTM and CDR2 ANQGSEA come from the germline V gene. CDR3 length equals 13 residues. The V segment lost 6 bases and the J segment 6 bases; nucleotides outside the gene matches: 6. The CDR3 region has the DNA TGCAGCGTAATGCTAGCGGGAATCAATGAGCAGTTCTTC. As protein: CSVMLAGINEQFF.